These T cell receptor beta chains were read from a single sample in a study of T cells in Graves' hyperthyroidism and ophthalmopathy. One entry per CDR3 protein results from TCRdb running MiXCR on the multiplex PCR reads. The table shows approximately 330,000 distinct CDR3 sequences, with roughly 15% occurring only once. Sequenced material: blood. The receptors shown here come from a woman between 40 and 50 years old with Graves' ophthalmopathy. Both conserved end residues are part of each CDR3. Fields, in order: CDR3 protein, V gene, CDR3 length.

cdr3_aa: CASGLARTGTGGTGELFF; v_call: TRBV12-5; cdr3_length: 18
cdr3_aa: CASRYRAGANVLTF; v_call: TRBV5-8; cdr3_length: 14
cdr3_aa: CASATGGYRNNEQFF; v_call: TRBV5-1; cdr3_length: 15
cdr3_aa: CASSFTGTGKEKLFF; v_call: TRBV11-1; cdr3_length: 15
cdr3_aa: CSVEFIWAFF; v_call: TRBV29-1; cdr3_length: 10
cdr3_aa: CASSMNTNYGYTF; v_call: TRBV19; cdr3_length: 13
cdr3_aa: CASSSIRISYYEQYF; v_call: TRBV18; cdr3_length: 15
cdr3_aa: CASSREGTGDREQYF; v_call: TRBV7-9; cdr3_length: 15
cdr3_aa: CASSLNWETQYF; v_call: TRBV12-3/TRBV12-4; cdr3_length: 12
cdr3_aa: CATSSRQGTNQQIWAQHF; v_call: TRBV15; cdr3_length: 18
cdr3_aa: CASRENRVGHEKLFF; v_call: TRBV6-1; cdr3_length: 15
cdr3_aa: CASSHGLAGVDTDTQYF; v_call: TRBV12-3/TRBV12-4; cdr3_length: 17
cdr3_aa: CASSYQGTGRGYTF; v_call: TRBV6-5; cdr3_length: 14
cdr3_aa: CASSAWGQGLYEQYF; v_call: TRBV19; cdr3_length: 15
cdr3_aa: CASSGGQGTLQETQYF; v_call: TRBV7-2; cdr3_length: 16
cdr3_aa: CSGMGGISYNEQFF; v_call: TRBV29-1; cdr3_length: 14
cdr3_aa: CASSSWDGRHTEAFF; v_call: TRBV28; cdr3_length: 15
cdr3_aa: CSARGGDRGVGNQPQHF; v_call: TRBV20-1; cdr3_length: 17
cdr3_aa: CASRSRGQSNTGELFF; v_call: TRBV7-8; cdr3_length: 16
cdr3_aa: CASSWHRMNTEAFF; v_call: TRBV12-3/TRBV12-4; cdr3_length: 14
cdr3_aa: CASSVGVGELFF; v_call: TRBV9; cdr3_length: 12
cdr3_aa: CATSAGRTIETQYF; v_call: TRBV24-1; cdr3_length: 14
cdr3_aa: CASRVSTDRPNTEASF; v_call: TRBV27; cdr3_length: 16
cdr3_aa: CASSLGGWTNEQFF; v_call: TRBV7-2; cdr3_length: 14
cdr3_aa: CSARDPRGPQYEQYF; v_call: TRBV20-1; cdr3_length: 15
cdr3_aa: CASSLAGPLRRETQYF; v_call: TRBV7-2; cdr3_length: 16
cdr3_aa: CASSTRTGSCNEQFF; v_call: TRBV7-6; cdr3_length: 15
cdr3_aa: CASSLRDGSKNEQFF; v_call: TRBV19; cdr3_length: 15
cdr3_aa: CASSLGSAFSNQPQHF; v_call: TRBV12-3/TRBV12-4; cdr3_length: 16
cdr3_aa: CSVALQASYNEQFF; v_call: TRBV29-1; cdr3_length: 14
cdr3_aa: CSASRGGEPQHF; v_call: TRBV20-1; cdr3_length: 12
cdr3_aa: CSASSGLVNHEQFF; v_call: TRBV20-1; cdr3_length: 14
cdr3_aa: CASSQEPGANEQFF; v_call: TRBV4-1; cdr3_length: 14
cdr3_aa: CASSPLARGSYEQYF; v_call: TRBV18; cdr3_length: 15
cdr3_aa: CASRLQGKNTEAFF; v_call: TRBV11-2; cdr3_length: 14
cdr3_aa: CASSGQHEQYF; v_call: TRBV2; cdr3_length: 11
cdr3_aa: CASSEALPGELFF; v_call: TRBV2; cdr3_length: 13
cdr3_aa: CASSLSGRGAKNIQYF; v_call: TRBV28; cdr3_length: 16
cdr3_aa: CASINSDNEKLFF; v_call: TRBV28; cdr3_length: 13
cdr3_aa: CASRTGRYGYTF; v_call: TRBV12-3/TRBV12-4; cdr3_length: 12
cdr3_aa: CASSLDRAEETQYF; v_call: TRBV5-5; cdr3_length: 14
cdr3_aa: CSAYQYSSGYGYTF; v_call: TRBV20-1; cdr3_length: 14
cdr3_aa: CASRRGRDLREQFF; v_call: TRBV5-6; cdr3_length: 14
cdr3_aa: CASSEPSGYTEAFF; v_call: TRBV25-1; cdr3_length: 14
cdr3_aa: CASRRLAEIDTQYF; v_call: TRBV6-1; cdr3_length: 14
cdr3_aa: CASSNNRQGHYGYTF; v_call: TRBV28; cdr3_length: 15
cdr3_aa: CASSAGQGTQYF; v_call: TRBV25-1; cdr3_length: 12
cdr3_aa: CASSQADRVGQETQYF; v_call: TRBV3-1; cdr3_length: 16
cdr3_aa: CAWSTQGETQYF; v_call: TRBV30; cdr3_length: 12
cdr3_aa: CASSFSGDTEAFF; v_call: TRBV12-3/TRBV12-4; cdr3_length: 13
cdr3_aa: CSAREMVAYGAKNIQYF; v_call: TRBV20-1; cdr3_length: 17
cdr3_aa: CASSLVLTSGGAYEQYF; v_call: TRBV7-2; cdr3_length: 17
cdr3_aa: CAISDWQAESYEQYF; v_call: TRBV10-3; cdr3_length: 15
cdr3_aa: CASFRDRRGETQYF; v_call: TRBV6-1; cdr3_length: 14
cdr3_aa: CASRLTSGSIDEQFF; v_call: TRBV12-3/TRBV12-4; cdr3_length: 15
cdr3_aa: CASSSGRDPIYNEQFF; v_call: TRBV11-2; cdr3_length: 16
cdr3_aa: CASSLAGTGNTEAFF; v_call: TRBV7-9; cdr3_length: 15